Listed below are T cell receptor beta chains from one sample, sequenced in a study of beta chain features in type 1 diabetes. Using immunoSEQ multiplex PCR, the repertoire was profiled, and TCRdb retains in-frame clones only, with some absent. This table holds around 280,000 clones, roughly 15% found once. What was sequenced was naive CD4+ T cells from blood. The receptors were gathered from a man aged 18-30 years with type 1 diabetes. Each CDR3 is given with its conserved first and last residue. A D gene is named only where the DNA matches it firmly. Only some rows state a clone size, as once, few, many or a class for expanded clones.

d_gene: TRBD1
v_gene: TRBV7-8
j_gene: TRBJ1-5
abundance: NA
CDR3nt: TGTGCCAGCAGCCCCCGGACAGGGGATCATCAGCCCCAGCATTTT
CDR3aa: CASSPRTGDHQPQHF

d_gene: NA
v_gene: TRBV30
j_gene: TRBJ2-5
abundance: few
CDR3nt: TGTGCCTGGAGCCGGATTAGCGGAAGTCAAGAGACCCAGTACTTC
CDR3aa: CAWSRISGSQETQYF

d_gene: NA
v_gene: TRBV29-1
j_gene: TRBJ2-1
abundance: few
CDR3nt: TGCAGCGTTGGTAGGGGCAGCTCCTACAATGAGCAGTTCTTC
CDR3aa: CSVGRGSSYNEQFF

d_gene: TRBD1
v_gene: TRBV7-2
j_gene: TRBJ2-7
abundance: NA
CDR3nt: TGTGCCAGCAGCTTAGCGGGGTGGGGGACAGGGGGAGGCGAGCAGTACTTC
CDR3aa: CASSLAGWGTGGGEQYF

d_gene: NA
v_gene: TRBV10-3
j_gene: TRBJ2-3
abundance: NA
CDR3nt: TGTGCCATCTCCCCGGGACTCCACACGGATACGCAGTATTTT
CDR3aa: CAISPGLHTDTQYF

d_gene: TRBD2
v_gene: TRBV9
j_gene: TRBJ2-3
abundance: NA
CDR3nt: TGTGCCAGCAGCCCGACCCCAACGGGAGGTACGCAGTATTTT
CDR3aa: CASSPTPTGGTQYF

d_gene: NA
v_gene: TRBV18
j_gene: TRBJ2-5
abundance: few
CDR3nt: TGTGCCAGCTCACCACGCCGGGGAGAGACCCAGTACTTC
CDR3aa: CASSPRRGETQYF

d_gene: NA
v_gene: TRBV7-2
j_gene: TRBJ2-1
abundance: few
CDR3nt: TGTGCCAGCAGCTTACCGGGGTTCTACAATGAGCAGTTCTTC
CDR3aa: CASSLPGFYNEQFF

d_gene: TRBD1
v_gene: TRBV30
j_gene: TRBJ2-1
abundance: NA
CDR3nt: TGTGCCTGGAGGACTATCCGACAGGGGAGCTCCTACAATGAGCAGTTCTTC
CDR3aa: CAWRTIRQGSSYNEQFF

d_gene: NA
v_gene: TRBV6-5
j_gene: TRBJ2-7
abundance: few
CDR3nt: TGTGCCAGCAGTCAATACGGTTCCTCCTCCTACGAGCAGTACTTC
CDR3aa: CASSQYGSSSYEQYF